This T cell receptor beta chain was found in a study of T-cell reconstitution after alpha-beta-depleted transplantation in children. TCRbeta library construction was performed incorporating unique molecular identifiers. TCRdb analysed the PCR reads with MiXCR anew, one entry per CDR3 protein. The data contain about 610,000 distinct CDR3 sequences, about 10% of them singletons. This clonotype came up many times. The material was PBMCs from the stem cell graft donor, obtained from the stem cell graft. This TCR came from a human donor who donated a stem cell graft to a child with acute myeloid leukemia.

The CDR3 region is CASSQDNLEEQFF. The CDR3 bases are TGTGCCAGCAGCCAAGATAATCTCGAGGAGCAGTTCTTC. The J gene is TRBJ2-1, the V gene TRBV4-2; D is uncertain. The CDR3 covers 13 residues. The germline V gene encodes CDR1 LGHNA and CDR2 YNFKEQ. Trimming left V 0 bases short and J 10 bases short, with 10 bases between.